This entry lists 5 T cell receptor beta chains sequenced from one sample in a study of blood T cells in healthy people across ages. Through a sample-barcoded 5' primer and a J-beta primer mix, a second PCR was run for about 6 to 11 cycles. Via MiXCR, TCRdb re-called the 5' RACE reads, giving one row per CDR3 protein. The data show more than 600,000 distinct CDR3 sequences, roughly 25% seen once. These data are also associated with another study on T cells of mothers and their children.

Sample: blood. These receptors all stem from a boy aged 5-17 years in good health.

CDR3 nucleotides: TGTGCCAGCAGTTTACCCAGGGCCTTAAATGAAAAACTGTTTTTT. It is translated as CASSLPRALNEKLFF. The V gene is TRBV12-3 or TRBV12-4, the J gene TRBJ1-4; a possible D gene is TRBD1 (5 bases). Trimming took 2 bases from V and 5 from J, leaving 12 bases between them. The length of the CDR3 is 15 residues.

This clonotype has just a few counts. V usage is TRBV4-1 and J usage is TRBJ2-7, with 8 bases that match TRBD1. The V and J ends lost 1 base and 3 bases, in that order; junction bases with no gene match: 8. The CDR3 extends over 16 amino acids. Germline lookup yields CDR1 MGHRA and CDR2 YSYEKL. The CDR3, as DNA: TGCGCCAGCAGCCAAGTCCCCGGGACAGGAATCTACGAGCAGTACTTC. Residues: CASSQVPGTGIYEQYF.

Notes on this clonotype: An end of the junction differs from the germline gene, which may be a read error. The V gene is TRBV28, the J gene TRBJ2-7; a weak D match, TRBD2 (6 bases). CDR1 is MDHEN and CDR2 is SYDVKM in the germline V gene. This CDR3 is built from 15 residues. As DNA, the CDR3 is TGTGCCAGCAGTTTATTGGTAGCGGAATCCTACGGGCAGTACTTC. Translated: CASSLLVAESYGQYF.

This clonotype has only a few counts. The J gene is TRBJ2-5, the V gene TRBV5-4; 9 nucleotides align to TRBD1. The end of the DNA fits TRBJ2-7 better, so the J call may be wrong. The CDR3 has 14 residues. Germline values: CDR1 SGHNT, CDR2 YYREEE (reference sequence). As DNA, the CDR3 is TGTGCCAGCAGCAACGGACAGGGGTTCGCCGAGCAGTACTTC. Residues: CASSNGQGFAEQYF.

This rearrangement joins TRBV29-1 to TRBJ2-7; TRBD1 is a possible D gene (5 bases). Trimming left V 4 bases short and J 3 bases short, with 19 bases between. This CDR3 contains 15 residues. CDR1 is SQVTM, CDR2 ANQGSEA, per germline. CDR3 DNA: TGCAGCGTTGTAGGGGATTCCCAAATTAACTACGAGCAGTACTTC. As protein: CSVVGDSQINYEQYF.